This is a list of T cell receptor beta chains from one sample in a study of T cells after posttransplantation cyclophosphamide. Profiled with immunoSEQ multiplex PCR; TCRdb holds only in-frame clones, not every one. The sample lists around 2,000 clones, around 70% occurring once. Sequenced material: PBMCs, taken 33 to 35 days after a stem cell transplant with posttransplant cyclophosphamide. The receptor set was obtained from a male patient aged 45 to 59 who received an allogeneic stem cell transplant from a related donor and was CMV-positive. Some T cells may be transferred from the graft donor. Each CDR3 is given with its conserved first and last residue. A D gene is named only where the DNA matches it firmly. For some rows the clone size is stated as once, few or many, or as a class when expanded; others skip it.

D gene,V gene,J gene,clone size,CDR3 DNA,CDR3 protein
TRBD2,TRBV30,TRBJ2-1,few,TGTGCCTGGACGTCCCGGACTAGCGTATACAATGAGCAGTTCTTC,CAWTSRTSVYNEQFF
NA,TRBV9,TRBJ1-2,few,TGTGCCAGCACGGGGGTGGACTATGGCTACACCTTC,CASTGVDYGYTF
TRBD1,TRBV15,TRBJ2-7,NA,TGTGCCACCAGCAGAGATTGGACAGGGACCCACGAGCAGTACTTC,CATSRDWTGTHEQYF
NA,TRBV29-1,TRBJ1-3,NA,TGCAGCGTCGCGGGACTGTTTGGAAACACCATATATTTT,CSVAGLFGNTIYF
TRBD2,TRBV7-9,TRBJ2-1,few,TGTGCCAGCAGCTTAGATCTACTAGCGGGAGGTCGGTCCTACAATGAGCAGTTCTTC,CASSLDLLAGGRSYNEQFF
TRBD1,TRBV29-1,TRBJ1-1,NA,TGCAGCGTCCAGGGGGAAGGGGGGAAAGACACTGAAGCTTTCTTT,CSVQGEGGKDTEAFF
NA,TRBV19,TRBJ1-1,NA,TGTGCCAGTAGTATACGGGGAGCGGCTGAAGCTTTCTTT,CASSIRGAAEAFF
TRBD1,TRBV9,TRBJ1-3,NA,TGTGCCAGCAGCGCCCGACAGGGCGGTGGAAACACCATATATTTT,CASSARQGGGNTIYF
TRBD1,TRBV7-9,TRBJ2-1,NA,TGTGCCAGCAGTTACCGGGACAGGGTCAATGAGCAGTTCTTC,CASSYRDRVNEQFF
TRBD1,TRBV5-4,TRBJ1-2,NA,TGTGCCAGCAGCTCGACAGGGAACTTCTATGGCTACACCTTC,CASSSTGNFYGYTF
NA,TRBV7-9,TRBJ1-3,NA,TGTGCCAGCAGCTACCCCCAGTTCTTCTCTGGAAACACCATATATTTT,CASSYPQFFSGNTIYF
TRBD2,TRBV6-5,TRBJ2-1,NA,TGTGCCAGCAGGACTCATAGCGGGATTCAGTTCTTC,CASRTHSGIQFF
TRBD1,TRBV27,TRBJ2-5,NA,TGTGCCAGCAGTATAGACACAGGGGGGCGGGAGACCCAGTACTTC,CASSIDTGGRETQYF
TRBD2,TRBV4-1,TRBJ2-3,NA,TGCGCCAGCAGCCAGGGTCTAGCGGGAGGCCCCCAGTATTTT,CASSQGLAGGPQYF
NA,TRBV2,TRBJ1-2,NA,TGTGCCAGCAGTGAGAGGGGGTGGCTCTATGGCTACACCTTC,CASSERGWLYGYTF
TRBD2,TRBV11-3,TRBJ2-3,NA,TGTGCCAGCAGCTTCACTAGCGGGGCTTCGGATACGCAGTATTTT,CASSFTSGASDTQYF
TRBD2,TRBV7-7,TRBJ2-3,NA,TGTGCTAGCGGGCCCCCAGATACGCAGTATTTT,CASGPPDTQYF
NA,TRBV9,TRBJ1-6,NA,TGTGCCAGCAGCGCACAGGGAAGCTCACCCCTCCACTTT,CASSAQGSSPLHF
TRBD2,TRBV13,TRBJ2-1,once,TGTGCCAGCAGCGGTCTCGGCGGGGGGGCCGAGGAGCAGTTCTTC,CASSGLGGGAEEQFF
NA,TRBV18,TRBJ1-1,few,TGTGCCAGCTCACTAACTCAACGGAACACTGAAGCTTTCTTT,CASSLTQRNTEAFF
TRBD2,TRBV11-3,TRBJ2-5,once,TGTGCCAGCAGCGGACGGGGGGGGGAGACCCAGTACTTC,CASSGRGGETQYF
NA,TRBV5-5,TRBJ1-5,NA,TGTGCCAGCAGCTTATATAGCCCTAGCAATCAGCCCCAGCATTTT,CASSLYSPSNQPQHF
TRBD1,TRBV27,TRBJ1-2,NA,TGTGCCAGCAGCTCAGGGGGGCACGGCTACACCTTC,CASSSGGHGYTF
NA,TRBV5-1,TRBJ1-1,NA,TGCGCCAGCAGTTCTATTCAGGGCACTGAAGCTTTCTTT,CASSSIQGTEAFF
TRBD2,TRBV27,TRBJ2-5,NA,TGTGCCAGCAGTTTAGCGGGGGGGGGATGGACCCAGTACTTC,CASSLAGGGWTQYF
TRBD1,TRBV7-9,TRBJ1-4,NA,TGTGCCAGCAGCCCCTGGACAGGGGGCGCTTCGGATGAAAAACTGTTTTTT,CASSPWTGGASDEKLFF
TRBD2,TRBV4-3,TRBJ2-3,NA,TGCGCCAGCAGCTATGGGTCGCGGGGGGGTCGGTATTTT,CASSYGSRGGRYF
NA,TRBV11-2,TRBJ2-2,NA,TGTGCCAGCAGCTTGAGACTGACCACGAACACCGGGGAGCTGTTTTTT,CASSLRLTTNTGELFF
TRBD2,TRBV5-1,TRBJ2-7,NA,TGCGCCAGCAGTCCGGGACTAACCTACGAGCAGTACTTC,CASSPGLTYEQYF